This T cell receptor beta chain was identified in a study of T cell responses to AZD1222 COVID-19 vaccine. A word on this clone: Antigen specificity is unknown.

Findings of the study overall: Donors were largely white British and mainly female; clonal diversity was possibly underestimated.

The germline gives CDR1 SGHVS, CDR2 FQNEAQ. The CDR3 covers 16 residues. The trim removed 5 bases at V and 6 bases at J, leaving 16 bases unmatched. The assay was immunoSEQ multiplex PCR, and TCRdb's table has in-frame clones only and misses some. This sample has around 110,000 clones, with about four fifths found just once. The V and J genes are TRBV7-8 and TRBJ2-7; 7 nucleotides align to TRBD2. This specimen consisted of peripheral blood, obtained on day 0 of AZD1222 vaccination. This sequence originates from an adult in good health. The CDR3 DNA follows: TGTGCCAGCAGCCAGCTCCCCGGGAGGACCCTCCGCGAGCAGTACTTC. This sequence encodes CASSQLPGRTLREQYF.